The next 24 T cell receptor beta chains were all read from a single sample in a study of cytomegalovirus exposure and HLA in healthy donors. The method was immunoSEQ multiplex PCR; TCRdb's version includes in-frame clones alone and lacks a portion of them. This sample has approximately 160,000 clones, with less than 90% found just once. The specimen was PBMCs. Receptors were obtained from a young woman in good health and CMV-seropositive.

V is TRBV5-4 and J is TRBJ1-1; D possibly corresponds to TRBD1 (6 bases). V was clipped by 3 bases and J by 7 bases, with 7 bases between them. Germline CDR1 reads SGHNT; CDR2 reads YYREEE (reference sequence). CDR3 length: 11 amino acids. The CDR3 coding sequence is TGTGCCAGCAGCTCGACAGGTGAAGCTTTCTTT. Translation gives CASSSTGEAFF.

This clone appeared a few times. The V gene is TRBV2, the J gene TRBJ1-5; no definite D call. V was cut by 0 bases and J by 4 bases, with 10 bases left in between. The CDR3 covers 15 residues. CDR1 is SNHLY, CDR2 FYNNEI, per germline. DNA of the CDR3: TGTGCCAGCAGTGAAGCGCTGGCACCGAATCAGCCCCAGCATTTT. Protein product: CASSEALAPNQPQHF. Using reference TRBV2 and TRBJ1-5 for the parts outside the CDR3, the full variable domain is EPEVTQTPSHQVTQMGQEVILRCVPISNHLYFYWYRQILGQKVEFLVSFYNNEISEKSEIFDDQFSVERPDGSNFTLKIRSTKLEDSAMYFCASSEALAPNQPQHFGDGTRLSIL.

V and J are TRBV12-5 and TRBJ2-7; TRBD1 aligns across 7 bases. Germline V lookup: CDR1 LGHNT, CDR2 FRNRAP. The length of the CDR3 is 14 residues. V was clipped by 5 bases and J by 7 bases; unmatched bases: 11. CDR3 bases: TGTGCTAGTGGTCCCGGACAGGTTATGGTTGAGCAGTACTTC. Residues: CASGPGQVMVEQYF. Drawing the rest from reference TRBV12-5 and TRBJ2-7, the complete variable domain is DARVTQTPRHKVTEMGQEVTMRCQPILGHNTVFWYRQTMMQGLELLAYFRNRAPLDDSGMPKDRFSAEMPDATLATLKIQPSEPRDSAVYFCASGPGQVMVEQYFGPGTRLTVT.

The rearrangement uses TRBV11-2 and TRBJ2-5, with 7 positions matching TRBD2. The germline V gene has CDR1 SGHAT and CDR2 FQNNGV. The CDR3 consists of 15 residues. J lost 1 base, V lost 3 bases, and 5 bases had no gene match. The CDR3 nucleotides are TGTGCCAGCAGCTTGGGGAGGGCAGGCCAAGAGACCCAGTACTTC. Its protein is CASSLGRAGQETQYF. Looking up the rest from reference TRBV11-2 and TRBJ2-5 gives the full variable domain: EAGVAQSPRYKIIEKRQSVAFWCNPISGHATLYWYQQILGQGPKLLIQFQNNGVVDDSQLPKDRFSAERLKGVDSTLKIQPAKLEDSAVYLCASSLGRAGQETQYFGPGTRLLVL.

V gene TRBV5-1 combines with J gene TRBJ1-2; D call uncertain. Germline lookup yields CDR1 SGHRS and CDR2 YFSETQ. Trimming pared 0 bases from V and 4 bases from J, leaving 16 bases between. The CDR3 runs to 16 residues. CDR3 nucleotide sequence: TGCGCCAGCAGCTTGGCCCAAACGCCGGCGGCCTATGGCTACACCTTC. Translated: CASSLAQTPAAYGYTF.

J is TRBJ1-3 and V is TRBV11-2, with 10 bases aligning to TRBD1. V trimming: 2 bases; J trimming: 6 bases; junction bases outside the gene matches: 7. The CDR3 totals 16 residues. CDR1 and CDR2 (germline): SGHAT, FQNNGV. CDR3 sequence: CASSLTTGTGENTIYF. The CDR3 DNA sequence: TGTGCCAGCAGCTTAACAACCGGGACAGGGGAAAACACCATATATTTT.

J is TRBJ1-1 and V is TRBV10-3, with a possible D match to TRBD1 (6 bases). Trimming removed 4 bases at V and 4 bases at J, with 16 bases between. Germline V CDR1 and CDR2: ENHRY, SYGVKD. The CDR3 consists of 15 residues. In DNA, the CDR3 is TGTGCCATCAGTGCCCAGACAGGCACTTCCACTGAAGCTTTCTTT. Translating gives CAISAQTGTSTEAFF.

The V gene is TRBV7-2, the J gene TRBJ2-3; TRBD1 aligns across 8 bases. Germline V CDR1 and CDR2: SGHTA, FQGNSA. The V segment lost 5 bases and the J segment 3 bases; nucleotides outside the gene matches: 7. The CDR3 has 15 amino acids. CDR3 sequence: CASSQSGQGTDTQYF. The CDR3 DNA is TGTGCCAGCAGCCAATCCGGACAGGGTACAGATACGCAGTATTTT.

The chain's CDR3 is CASSLPGRGNTEAFF. Here the CDR3 DNA reads TGTGCCAGCAGCTTGCCCGGGCGGGGGAACACTGAAGCTTTCTTT. This sequence joins TRBV5-4 and TRBJ1-1; D is uncertain. Trimming pared 1 base from V and 1 base from J, leaving 11 bases between. This CDR3 spans 15 amino acids. Per the germline V gene, CDR1 is SGHNT and CDR2 is YYREEE (reference sequence). Full variable domain (remainder filled in from reference TRBV5-4 and TRBJ1-1): ETGVTQSPTHLIKTRGQQVTLRCSSQSGHNTVSWYQQALGQGPQFIFQYYREEENGRGNFPPRFSGLQFPNYSSELNVNALELDDSALYLCASSLPGRGNTEAFFGQGTRLTVV.

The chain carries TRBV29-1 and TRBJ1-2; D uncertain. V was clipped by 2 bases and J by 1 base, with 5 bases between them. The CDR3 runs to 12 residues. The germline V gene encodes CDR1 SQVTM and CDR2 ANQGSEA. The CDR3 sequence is CSVERSNYGYTF. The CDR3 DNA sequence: TGCAGCGTTGAAAGGAGTAACTATGGCTACACCTTC.

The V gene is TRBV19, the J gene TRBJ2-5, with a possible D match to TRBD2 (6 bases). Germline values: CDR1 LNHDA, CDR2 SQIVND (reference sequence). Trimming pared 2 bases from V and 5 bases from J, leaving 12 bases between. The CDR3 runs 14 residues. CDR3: CASSISSGRETQYF. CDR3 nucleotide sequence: TGTGCCAGTAGTATATCGTCAGGGAGGGAGACCCAGTACTTC.

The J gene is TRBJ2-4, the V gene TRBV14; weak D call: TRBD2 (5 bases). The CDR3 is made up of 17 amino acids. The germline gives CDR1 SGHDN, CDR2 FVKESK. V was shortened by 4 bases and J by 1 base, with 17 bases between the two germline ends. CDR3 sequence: CASSPGLVMGAKNIQYF. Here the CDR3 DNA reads TGTGCCAGCAGCCCAGGACTTGTAATGGGGGCCAAAAACATTCAGTACTTC.

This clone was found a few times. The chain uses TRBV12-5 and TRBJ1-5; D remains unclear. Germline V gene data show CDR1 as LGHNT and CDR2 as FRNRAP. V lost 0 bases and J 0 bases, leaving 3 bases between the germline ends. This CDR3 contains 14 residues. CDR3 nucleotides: TGTGCTAGTGGTTTGGTCAATAGCAATCAGCCCCAGCATTTT. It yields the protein CASGLVNSNQPQHF.

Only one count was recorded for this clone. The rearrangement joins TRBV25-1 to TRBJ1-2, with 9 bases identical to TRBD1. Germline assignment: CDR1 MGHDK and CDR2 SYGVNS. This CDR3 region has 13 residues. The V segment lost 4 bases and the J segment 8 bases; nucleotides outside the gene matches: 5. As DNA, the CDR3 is TGTGCCAGCAGTGTCTACAGGGGGCAGGGCTACACCTTC. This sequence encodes CASSVYRGQGYTF.

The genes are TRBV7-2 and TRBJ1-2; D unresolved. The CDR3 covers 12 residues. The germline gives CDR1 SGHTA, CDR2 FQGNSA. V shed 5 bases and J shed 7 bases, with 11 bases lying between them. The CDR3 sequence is CASSIRSGGYTF. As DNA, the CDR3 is TGTGCCAGCAGCATAAGATCGGGTGGCTACACCTTC.

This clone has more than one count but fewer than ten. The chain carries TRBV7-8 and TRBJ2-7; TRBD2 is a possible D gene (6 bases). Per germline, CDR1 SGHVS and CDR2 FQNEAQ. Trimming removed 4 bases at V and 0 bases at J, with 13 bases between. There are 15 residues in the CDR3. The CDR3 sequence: CASSSLALSSYEQYF. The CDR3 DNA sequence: TGTGCCAGCAGCTCGCTAGCGCTTAGCTCCTACGAGCAGTACTTC.

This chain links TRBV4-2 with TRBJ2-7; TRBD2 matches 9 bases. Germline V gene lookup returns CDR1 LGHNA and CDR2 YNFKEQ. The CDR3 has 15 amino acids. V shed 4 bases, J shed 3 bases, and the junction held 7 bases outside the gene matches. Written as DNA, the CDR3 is TGTGCCAGCAGCCGACTAGCGGAGAACCGCTACGAGCAGTACTTC. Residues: CASSRLAENRYEQYF.

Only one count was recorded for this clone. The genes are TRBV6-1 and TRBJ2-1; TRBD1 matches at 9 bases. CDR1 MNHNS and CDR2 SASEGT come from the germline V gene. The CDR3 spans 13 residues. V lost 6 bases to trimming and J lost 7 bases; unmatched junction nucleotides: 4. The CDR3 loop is CASRDRGFNEQFF. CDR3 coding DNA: TGTGCCAGCAGGGACAGGGGATTTAATGAGCAGTTCTTC.

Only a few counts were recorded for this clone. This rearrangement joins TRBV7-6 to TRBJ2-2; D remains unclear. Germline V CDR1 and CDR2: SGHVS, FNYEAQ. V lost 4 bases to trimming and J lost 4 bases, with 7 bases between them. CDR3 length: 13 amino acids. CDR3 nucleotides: TGTGCCAGCAGCTCACAGAGCACCGGGGAGCTGTTTTTT. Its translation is CASSSQSTGELFF.

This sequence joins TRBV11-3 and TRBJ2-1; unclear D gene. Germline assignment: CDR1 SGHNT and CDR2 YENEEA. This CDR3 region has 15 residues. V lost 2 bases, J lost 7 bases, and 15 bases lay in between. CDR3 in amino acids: CASSLRLGERNEQFF. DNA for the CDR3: TGTGCCAGCAGCTTACGGCTCGGAGAGAGGAATGAGCAGTTCTTC.

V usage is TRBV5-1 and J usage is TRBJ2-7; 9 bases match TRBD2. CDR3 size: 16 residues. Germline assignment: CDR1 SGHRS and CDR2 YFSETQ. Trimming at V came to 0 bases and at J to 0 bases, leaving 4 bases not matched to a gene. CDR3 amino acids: CASSLERGVRSYEQYF. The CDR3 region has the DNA TGCGCCAGCAGCTTGGAGCGGGGGGTTCGCTCCTACGAGCAGTACTTC. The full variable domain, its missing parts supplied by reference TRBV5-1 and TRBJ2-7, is KAGVTQTPRYLIKTRGQQVTLSCSPISGHRSVSWYQQTPGQGLQFLFEYFSETQRNKGNFPGRFSGRQFSNSRSEMNVSTLELGDSALYLCASSLERGVRSYEQYFGPGTRLTVT.

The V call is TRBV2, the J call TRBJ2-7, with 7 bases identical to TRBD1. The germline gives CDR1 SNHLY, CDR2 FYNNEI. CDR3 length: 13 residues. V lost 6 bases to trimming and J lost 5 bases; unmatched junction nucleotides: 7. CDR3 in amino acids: CASRMDRFHEQYF. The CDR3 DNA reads TGTGCCAGCAGGATGGACAGGTTCCACGAGCAGTACTTC.

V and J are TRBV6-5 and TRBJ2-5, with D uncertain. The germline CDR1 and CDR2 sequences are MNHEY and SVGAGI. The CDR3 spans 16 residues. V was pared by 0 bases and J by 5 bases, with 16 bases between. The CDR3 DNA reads TGTGCCAGCAGTTACTCGAGTGGAGCCGGCGTGGAGACCCAGTACTTC. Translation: CASSYSSGAGVETQYF.

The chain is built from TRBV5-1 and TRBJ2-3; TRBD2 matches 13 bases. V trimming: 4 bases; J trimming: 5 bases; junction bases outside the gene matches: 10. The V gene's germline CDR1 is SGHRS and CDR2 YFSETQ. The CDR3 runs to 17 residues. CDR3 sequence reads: CASSPGLAGNFIDTQYF. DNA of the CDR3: TGCGCCAGCAGCCCGGGACTAGCGGGAAATTTTATAGATACGCAGTATTTT.